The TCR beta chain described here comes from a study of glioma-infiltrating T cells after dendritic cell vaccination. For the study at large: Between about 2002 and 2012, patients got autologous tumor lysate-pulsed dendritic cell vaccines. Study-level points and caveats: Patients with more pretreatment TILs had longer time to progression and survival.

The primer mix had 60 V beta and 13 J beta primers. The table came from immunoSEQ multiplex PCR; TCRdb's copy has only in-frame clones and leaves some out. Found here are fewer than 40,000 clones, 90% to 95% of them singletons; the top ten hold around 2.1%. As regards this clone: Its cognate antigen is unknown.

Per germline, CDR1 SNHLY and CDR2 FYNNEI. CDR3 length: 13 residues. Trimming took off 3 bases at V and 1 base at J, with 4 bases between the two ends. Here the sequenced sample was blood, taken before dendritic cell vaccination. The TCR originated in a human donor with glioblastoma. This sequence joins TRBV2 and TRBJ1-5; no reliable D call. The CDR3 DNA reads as TGTGCCAGCAGTGAGGAGAGCAATCAGCCCCAGCATTTT. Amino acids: CASSEESNQPQHF.